The next 16 T cell receptor beta chains were all read from a single sample in a study of T cell responses to AZD1222 COVID-19 vaccine. Sequencing was performed with immunoSEQ multiplex PCR; in TCRdb, only in-frame clones are kept and a portion is missing. The sample consists of 100,000 to 120,000 clones, roughly 92% of them appearing once. The specimen comprised peripheral blood, sampled on day 0 of AZD1222 vaccination. These receptor sequences come from an adult in good health.

The V and J genes are TRBV9 and TRBJ2-2, with D perhaps given as TRBD1 or TRBD2 (5 bases each). The CDR3 length is 15 residues. Trimming pared 2 bases from V and 3 bases from J, leaving 11 bases between. Germline values: CDR1 SGDLS, CDR2 YYNGEE. For the CDR3, the DNA is TGTGCCAGCAGCGTTATGGGGACCGACACCGGGGAGCTGTTTTTT. Its protein is CASSVMGTDTGELFF.

V is TRBV10-3 and J is TRBJ1-3; 8 bases line up with TRBD1. CDR3 length: 15 amino acids. From germline, CDR1 is ENHRY and CDR2 SYGVKD. V lost 5 bases, J lost 5 bases, and 8 bases stayed unmatched. Here the CDR3 reads CAISPGQDYRNTIYF. The CDR3 DNA is TGTGCCATCAGTCCGGGACAGGATTATCGAAACACCATATATTTT.

This sequence joins TRBV9 and TRBJ1-2; no clear D gene. Germline V gene lookup returns CDR1 SGDLS and CDR2 YYNGEE. The CDR3 loop spans 14 amino acids. Trimming stripped 4 bases from V and 1 base from J, with 11 bases between. The CDR3 loop is CASSPSLGNYGYTF. CDR3 in DNA: TGTGCCAGCAGCCCGAGCCTTGGTAACTATGGCTACACCTTC.

This rearrangement joins TRBV2 to TRBJ2-5, with TRBD2 matching over 8 bases. Germline V CDR1 and CDR2: SNHLY, FYNNEI. After removal of 8 bases from V and 2 bases from J, the junction contained 4 bases not matched to a gene. The CDR3 runs to 13 residues. The CDR3 DNA reads TGTGCCAGCGCACCTAGCGGGCAAGAGACCCAGTACTTC. As protein: CASAPSGQETQYF.

Notes on this clone: The same CDR3 arises from other DNA sequences in this sample as well. The chain combines TRBV6-5 with TRBJ1-1, with D hard to call. Trimming took off 4 bases at V and 0 bases at J, with 6 bases between the two ends. The CDR3 is made up of 13 amino acids. CDR1 and CDR2 (germline): MNHEY, SVGAGI. The CDR3 nucleotides are TGTGCCAGCAGTTTAGCGGTGAACACTGAAGCTTTCTTT. Translating gives CASSLAVNTEAFF.

The chain links TRBV7-9 to TRBJ1-1; 7 nucleotides line up with TRBD1. This CDR3 contains 13 residues. The germline V gene encodes CDR1 SEHNR and CDR2 FQNEAQ (reference sequence). V lost 2 bases and J lost 7; bases outside the gene matches: 4. In DNA form, the CDR3 reads TGTGCCAGCAGCTTAACCACAGGGGTTGAAGCTTTCTTT. Residues: CASSLTTGVEAFF.

The chain couples TRBV5-1 to TRBJ1-1, with 8 positions matching TRBD1. Trimming at V came to 4 bases and at J to 4 bases, leaving 6 bases not matched to a gene. Per germline, CDR1 SGHRS and CDR2 YFSETQ. This CDR3 spans 14 amino acids. CDR3 bases: TGCGCCAGCAGCGCGGACAGGGTAGGCACTGAAGCTTTCTTT. It encodes CASSADRVGTEAFF.

This clone has a handful of counts. The chain uses TRBV28 and TRBJ1-2; perhaps TRBD1 as D (6 bases). The CDR3 runs to 14 residues. In germline, CDR1 is MDHEN, CDR2 SYDVKM. Trimming pared 3 bases from V and 5 bases from J, leaving 13 bases between. CDR3 sequence: CASSLHREEYGYTF. In DNA, the CDR3 is TGTGCCAGCAGTTTGCACAGGGAGGAATATGGCTACACCTTC.

The genes are TRBV19 and TRBJ2-2; possibly TRBD2 for D (5 bases). From germline, CDR1 is LNHDA and CDR2 SQIVND (reference sequence). The CDR3 loop spans 14 amino acids. V was shortened by 6 bases and J by 6 bases, with 14 bases between the two germline ends. CDR3 protein: CASSVLRVAGELFF. In nucleotides, the CDR3 is TGTGCCAGTAGCGTTCTGAGGGTGGCCGGGGAGCTGTTTTTT.

The V gene is TRBV5-1, the J gene TRBJ1-4, with 10 bases aligning to TRBD1. Per the germline V gene, CDR1 is SGHRS and CDR2 is YFSETQ. This CDR3 comprises 15 residues. J lost 8 bases, V lost 3 bases, and 7 bases had no gene match. The CDR3 nucleotides read TGCGCCAGCAGCTCGTCCGGGACAGGGGAAGAAAAACTGTTTTTT. Translating gives CASSSSGTGEEKLFF.

This chain uses TRBV4-1 with TRBJ1-2, with D uncertain. CDR1 and CDR2 (germline): MGHRA, YSYEKL. The CDR3 runs 13 residues. Trimming removed 2 bases at V and 8 bases at J, with 12 bases between. CDR3 sequence: CASSQPPAGGYTF. The CDR3 nucleotides are TGCGCCAGCAGCCAACCTCCCGCTGGGGGCTACACCTTC.

The rearrangement uses TRBV6-5 and TRBJ2-1; 8 nucleotides align to TRBD2. Germline V gene sequence: CDR1 MNHEY, CDR2 SVGAGI. V was clipped by 10 bases and J by 10 bases; unmatched bases: 9. CDR3 size: 12 residues. CDR3 loop: CAISRGAQEQFF. DNA of the CDR3: TGTGCCATCTCGCGGGGGGCCCAGGAGCAGTTCTTC.

The CDR3 loop reads CASSLIPGSDTEAFF. CDR3 bases: TGTGCCAGCAGCTTGATACCAGGTTCTGACACTGAAGCTTTCTTT. This chain links TRBV5-5 with TRBJ1-1; no firm D call. Deletions cut 1 base from V and 3 bases from J, with 13 bases between. The V gene's germline CDR1 is SGHKS and CDR2 YYEKEE (reference sequence). This CDR3 has 15 residues.

The gene calls are TRBV7-9 and TRBJ1-3; D remains unclear. The CDR3 contains 14 residues. Germline values: CDR1 SEHNR, CDR2 FQNEAQ (reference sequence). Trimming shortened V by 1 base and J by 0 bases, and 4 bases separated the two germline ends. For the CDR3, the DNA is TGTGCCAGCAGCTTAGAGACCTCTGGAAACACCATATATTTT. Translating it yields CASSLETSGNTIYF.

To note about this clone: Other nucleotide sequences in the sample specify the same CDR3. The chain employs TRBV27 and TRBJ1-5; no clear D gene. The V end was cut by 3 bases, the J end by 2 bases, with 5 bases between. The V gene's germline CDR1 is MNHEY and CDR2 SMNVEV (reference sequence). The CDR3 totals 13 residues. CDR3 protein: CASSLTGNQPQHF. The CDR3 DNA reads TGTGCCAGCAGTTTGACGGGCAATCAGCCCCAGCATTTT.

This sequence joins TRBV24-1 and TRBJ1-2; the match to TRBD1 covers 9 bases. Germline V gene data show CDR1 as KGHDR and CDR2 as SFDVKD. CDR3 size: 15 residues. V dropped 5 bases and J dropped 5; count of bases not matched to a gene: 8. The CDR3 nucleotides are TGTGCCACCAGTGTTGGAGGACAGGGGAGTTATGGCTACACCTTC. Its translation: CATSVGGQGSYGYTF.